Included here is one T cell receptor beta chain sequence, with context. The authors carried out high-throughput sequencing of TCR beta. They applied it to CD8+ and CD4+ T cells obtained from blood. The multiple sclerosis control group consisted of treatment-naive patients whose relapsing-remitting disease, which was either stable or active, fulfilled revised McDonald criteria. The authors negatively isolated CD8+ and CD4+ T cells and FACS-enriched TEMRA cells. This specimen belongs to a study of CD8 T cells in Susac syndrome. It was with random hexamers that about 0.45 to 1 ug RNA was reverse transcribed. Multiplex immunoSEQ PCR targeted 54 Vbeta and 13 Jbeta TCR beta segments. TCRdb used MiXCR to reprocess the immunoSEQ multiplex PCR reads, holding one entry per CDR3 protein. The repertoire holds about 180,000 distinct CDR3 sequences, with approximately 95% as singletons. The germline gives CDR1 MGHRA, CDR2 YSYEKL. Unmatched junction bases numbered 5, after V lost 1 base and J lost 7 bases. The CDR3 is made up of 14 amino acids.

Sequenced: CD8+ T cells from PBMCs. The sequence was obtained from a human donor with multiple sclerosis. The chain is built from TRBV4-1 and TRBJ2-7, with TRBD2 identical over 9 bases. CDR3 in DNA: TGCGCCAGCAGCCAAGCAAGCGGGGGGAGGGAGCAGTACTTC. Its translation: CASSQASGGREQYF.